The sequence of this TCR beta chain was determined in a study of cytomegalovirus exposure and HLA in healthy donors. Turning to the study itself: Among the approximately 400 donors who were genotyped, about 84% fell in the genetic ancestry cluster that is associated with self-reported Caucasian donors. Whole-study findings and limits: More clonal expansion characterized HLA-associated TCR beta chains than equally common others in a later analysis. For most subjects, TCR beta sequences were reported to predict HLA-A and HLA-B alleles with accuracy.

Primers for the PCR totalled 60 Vbeta and 13 Jbeta. Authors' processing steps: Later, 65 million to 85 million unique TCR beta chains were counted in an analysis, and about 10 million of them were shared. Measured with immunoSEQ multiplex PCR; TCRdb has only the in-frame clones, and not every one. V, J and clone size were drawn from that table, and D and trimming were deduced from the DNA. The repertoire consists of more than 100,000 clones, with roughly 66% occurring once and the leading ten covering 2.5% to 4%. Trimming at V came to 4 bases and at J to 0 bases, leaving 3 bases not matched to a gene. CDR1 and CDR2 from the germline V gene are SGHRS and YFSETQ. CDR3 size: 14 residues. About this clone itself: Its antigen is as yet unknown.

The sequenced sample was PBMCs. V is TRBV5-1 and J is TRBJ2-7; 8 bases are a match to TRBD1. The sequence came from a woman aged 50 to 60 in good health and CMV-seronegative. CDR3 sequence reads: CASSTGQASYEQYF. DNA for the CDR3: TGCGCCAGCAGCACGGGACAGGCCTCCTACGAGCAGTACTTC. The entire variable domain, with the rest obtained from reference TRBV5-1 and TRBJ2-7, is as follows: KAGVTQTPRYLIKTRGQQVTLSCSPISGHRSVSWYQQTPGQGLQFLFEYFSETQRNKGNFPGRFSGRQFSNSRSEMNVSTLELGDSALYLCASSTGQASYEQYFGPGTRLTVT.